Presented here are 22 T cell receptor beta chains from one specimen sequenced in a study of high-grade serous ovarian cancer treatment subgroups. Tumor tissue was taken before any definitive surgery or chemotherapy was given. Using immunoSEQ multiplex PCR, the repertoire was profiled, and TCRdb retains in-frame clones only, with some absent. This repertoire shows fewer than 6,500 clones, 70% to 80% found once; its top ten account for about 10%. The sample comprised tumor tissue. The source of these receptors is a human donor with high-grade serous ovarian cancer.

The genes are TRBV18 and TRBJ2-5; the D call may be TRBD1 or TRBD2 (5 bases each). The CDR3 is 15 residues long. Germline V gene data show CDR1 as KGHSH and CDR2 as LQKENI. The V and J ends lost 2 bases and 1 base respectively, with 11 bases between them. As DNA, the CDR3 is TGTGCCAGCTCACCAGGGGGAACACCCCAAGAGACCCAGTACTTC. Translating it yields CASSPGGTPQETQYF.

The chain joins TRBV10-3 to TRBJ2-3, with D perhaps TRBD1 (6 bases). CDR1 ENHRY and CDR2 SYGVKD come from the germline V gene. Trimming stripped 6 bases from V and 3 bases from J, with 13 bases between. This CDR3 contains 14 residues. The CDR3 DNA is TGTGCCATCAGAGGAACAGGGAGTACAGATACGCAGTATTTT. Translating gives CAIRGTGSTDTQYF.

This clone has only a few counts. The rearrangement uses TRBV11-3 and TRBJ2-1; a possible D gene is TRBD2 (6 bases). V was shortened by 1 base and J by 9 bases, with 13 bases between the two germline ends. This CDR3 has 14 residues. In germline, CDR1 is SGHNT, CDR2 YENEEA. The CDR3 is CASSLASPGSEQFF. CDR3 sequence (DNA): TGTGCCAGCAGCTTAGCCTCCCCCGGGAGTGAGCAGTTCTTC.

The chain has TRBV28 and TRBJ2-7, with D unclear. The germline V and J ends were trimmed by 5 bases and 3 bases, with 17 bases remaining between them. The CDR3 covers 15 residues. The germline CDR1 and CDR2 sequences are MDHEN and SYDVKM. The CDR3, as DNA: TGTGCCAGCAGTCCTTCCGGCAGACCGCTCTACGAGCAGTACTTC. This sequence encodes CASSPSGRPLYEQYF.

The rearrangement joins TRBV7-9 to TRBJ1-2; 7 bases agree with TRBD1. Trimming at V came to 0 bases and at J to 0 bases, leaving 13 bases not matched to a gene. Germline-derived CDR1 and CDR2 are SEHNR and FQNEAQ (reference sequence). The CDR3 consists of 19 residues. CDR3 coding DNA: TGTGCCAGCAGCTTAGCGCTCGTGGACTTAGGGGGCCCTAACTATGGCTACACCTTC. This gives the protein CASSLALVDLGGPNYGYTF.

This clone was found a few times. V and J are TRBV6-5 and TRBJ1-1, with a tentative D call TRBD1 (5 bases). CDR1 is MNHEY, CDR2 SVGAGI, per germline. There are 14 residues in the CDR3. V was clipped by 5 bases and J by 7 bases, with 17 bases between them. The CDR3 sequence is CASSRDGGVLEAFF. In nucleotides, the CDR3 is TGTGCCAGCAGTAGGGATGGGGGTGTGCTTGAAGCTTTCTTT.

V gene TRBV5-4 combines with J gene TRBJ2-5, with TRBD1 identical over 8 bases. The CDR3 totals 15 residues. V dropped 3 bases and J dropped 3; count of bases not matched to a gene: 7. Germline V gene lookup returns CDR1 SGHNT and CDR2 YYREEE (reference sequence). The CDR3 protein is CASSWRPDREETQYF. Written as DNA, the CDR3 is TGTGCCAGCAGCTGGAGACCGGACAGGGAAGAGACCCAGTACTTC.

The V and J genes are TRBV2 and TRBJ1-4; D may be TRBD1 (5 bases). Trimming removed 3 bases at V and 0 bases at J, with 8 bases between. Germline values: CDR1 SNHLY, CDR2 FYNNEI. The CDR3 has 15 residues. The CDR3 nucleotides read TGTGCCAGCAGTGACCCGGGGGCAACTAATGAAAAACTGTTTTTT. Residues: CASSDPGATNEKLFF. The variable domain in full, with the rest retrieved from reference TRBV2 and TRBJ1-4, is EPEVTQTPSHQVTQMGQEVILRCVPISNHLYFYWYRQILGQKVEFLVSFYNNEISEKSEIFDDQFSVERPDGSNFTLKIRSTKLEDSAMYFCASSDPGATNEKLFFGSGTQLSVL.

The gene calls are TRBV6-1 and TRBJ2-2, with D unresolved. CDR3 length: 13 amino acids. In germline, CDR1 is MNHNS, CDR2 SASEGT. The V gene lost 1 base and the J gene lost 3 bases, with 3 bases spanning the gap. The DNA of the CDR3 is TGTGCCAGCAGTGAAGGGTACACCGGGGAGCTGTTTTTT. Amino acids: CASSEGYTGELFF.

Only a few counts were recorded for this clone. CDR3 sequence: CASSKEGGPQETQYF. CDR3 bases: TGTGCCAGCAGTAAGGAGGGGGGCCCACAAGAGACCCAGTACTTC. V and J are TRBV2 and TRBJ2-5, with D possibly called TRBD1 or TRBD2 (6 bases each). There are 15 residues in the CDR3. Germline CDR1 is SNHLY and CDR2 is FYNNEI. V shed 5 bases and J shed 2 bases, with 15 bases lying between them.

This clone has only one observation. This chain connects TRBV7-9 to TRBJ2-5; no firm D call. V was clipped by 1 base and J by 1 base, with 10 bases between them. CDR3 length: 15 amino acids. Looked up from germline, CDR1 is SEHNR and CDR2 is FQNEAQ (reference sequence). The CDR3 nucleotides are TGTGCCAGCAGCTTAGTGGCAGGTGGCCAAGAGACCCAGTACTTC. Translation gives CASSLVAGGQETQYF.

The chain uses TRBV5-6 and TRBJ1-2, with D perhaps matching TRBD1 (5 bases). The V and J ends lost 3 bases and 1 base respectively, with 16 bases between them. The CDR3 length is 16 residues. Germline CDR1 and CDR2: SGHDT and YYEEEE. The CDR3 DNA sequence: TGTGCCAGCAGCTCGCCGGGGAGGGGCAGTAACTATGGCTACACCTTC. Residues: CASSSPGRGSNYGYTF.

The chain links TRBV9 to TRBJ2-7, with 7 bases fitting TRBD2. Germline-derived CDR1 and CDR2 are SGDLS and YYNGEE. The CDR3 spans 15 residues. With V trimmed by 5 bases and J by 6 bases, 14 bases remained unmatched. CDR3 DNA: TGTGCCAGCAGTTCAACCCTCGGGGGGATGGGCGAGCAGTACTTC. Its translation: CASSSTLGGMGEQYF.

In this sample, this clone turned up once. The chain joins TRBV7-8 to TRBJ2-1; D may correspond to TRBD1 or TRBD2 (5 bases each). Germline V gene lookup returns CDR1 SGHVS and CDR2 FQNEAQ. V was trimmed by 1 base and J by 6 bases, leaving 19 bases between them. CDR3 size: 17 residues. The CDR3 DNA is TGTGCCAGCAGCTTAGGCCCCGGGACCGCGGCGGTCAATGAGCAGTTCTTC. It is translated as CASSLGPGTAAVNEQFF.

The V and J genes are TRBV5-6 and TRBJ2-1; D remains unclear. Between the trimmed V and J ends, which lost 2 bases and 2 bases, there was a span of 11 bases. Germline values: CDR1 SGHDT, CDR2 YYEEEE. The length of the CDR3 is 15 residues. CDR3 coding DNA: TGTGCCAGCAGCTTCAAGACGGTCGCCTACAATGAGCAGTTCTTC. Encoded protein: CASSFKTVAYNEQFF.

The rearrangement uses TRBV28 and TRBJ2-5; the D gene is possibly TRBD2 (5 bases). TRBJ2-7 matches the DNA end more closely, so the J call is doubtful. Per the germline V gene, CDR1 is MDHEN and CDR2 is SYDVKM. This CDR3 is built from 15 residues. The CDR3 nucleotides read TGTGCCAGCAGCCCCCCAGGACTCCCTTCCTACGAGCAGTACTTC. As protein: CASSPPGLPSYEQYF.

The CDR3 reads CASSTLYGTGGNTEAFF. The DNA for the CDR3 is TGTGCCAGTAGTACCCTTTACGGGACAGGGGGCAACACTGAAGCTTTCTTT. This chain joins TRBV19 and TRBJ1-1; TRBD1 aligns across 12 bases. Germline V CDR1 and CDR2: LNHDA, SQIVND (reference sequence). CDR3 length: 17 amino acids. J gave up 2 bases and V 4 bases, and 8 bases lay outside the gene matches.

The chain joins TRBV2 to TRBJ1-2, with D perhaps TRBD1 (5 bases). CDR1 and CDR2 from the germline V gene are SNHLY and FYNNEI. The V end lost 3 bases, the J end lost 2 bases, and 7 bases lay between the germline ends. The CDR3 totals 13 residues. The CDR3 loop reads CASSDGGNYGYTF. In DNA form, the CDR3 reads TGTGCCAGCAGTGATGGGGGAAACTATGGCTACACCTTC.

V usage is TRBV5-8 and J usage is TRBJ1-6, with D perhaps TRBD1 (5 bases). The CDR3 has 15 residues. The germline CDR1 and CDR2 sequences are SGHTS and YDEGEE. The V end lost 4 bases, the J end lost 8 bases, and 16 bases lay between the germline ends. CDR3 nucleotide sequence: TGTGCCAGCAGCCGGTGGGGGAGACTTTATTCACCCCTCCACTTT. Its translation: CASSRWGRLYSPLHF.

The rearrangement joins TRBV7-9 to TRBJ2-7, with 8 bases lining up with TRBD2. The CDR3 sequence is 14 residues long. With V trimmed by 5 bases and J by 2 bases, 5 bases remained unmatched. Germline V gene sequence: CDR1 SEHNR, CDR2 FQNEAQ (reference sequence). Written as DNA, the CDR3 is TGTGCCAGCAGCCCGCCGGGGGGGGCCTACGAGCAGTACTTC. It encodes CASSPPGGAYEQYF.

The V gene is TRBV11-2, the J gene TRBJ1-2; no clear D. Germline V gene data show CDR1 as SGHAT and CDR2 as FQNNGV. This CDR3 has 15 amino acids. V was trimmed by 1 base and J by 4 bases, leaving 13 bases between them. The CDR3 DNA reads TGTGCCAGCAGCTTAGGAGGCACTCGAGGCTATGGCTACACCTTC. It codes for CASSLGGTRGYGYTF.

This clone has a handful of counts. The chain recombines TRBV19 with TRBJ1-4, with D uncertain. Trimming shortened V by 4 bases and J by 2 bases, and 11 bases separated the two germline ends. The CDR3 contains 15 residues. Germline CDR1 is LNHDA and CDR2 is SQIVND (reference sequence). CDR3 region: CASSSLEGTNEKLFF. The CDR3 DNA follows: TGTGCCAGTAGTAGTTTGGAAGGGACTAATGAAAAACTGTTTTTT.